Presented here are 18 T cell receptor beta chains from one specimen sequenced in a study of cytomegalovirus exposure and HLA in healthy donors (dated by TCRdb to the late 2010s). The protocol used for the library was the immunoSEQ multiplex PCR assay. For the multiplex PCR, a mixture combining 60 forward primers for TCR Vbeta segments and 13 reverse primers for TCR Jbeta segments was used. Sourced from immuneACCESS, this table was stored by TCRdb with only in-frame sequences that have V and J called. A share of the clones is absent; for the studies checked, an unresolved V gene accounts for under half, and the remainder has no known explanation. This sample lists under 200,000 clones; 65% to 80% were detected once. More than 0.55% of the sample is held by the ten biggest clonotypes. The sequenced sample consisted of PBMCs. These receptors originate from a woman aged 40 to 49 in good health and CMV-seronegative.

The chain recombines TRBV13 with TRBJ2-5; 15 bases match TRBD2. Per germline, CDR1 PRHDT and CDR2 FYEKMQ (reference sequence). The CDR3 totals 17 residues. Trimming cost V 5 bases and J 1 base; bases outside gene matches: 5. The CDR3 sequence is CASSPGLAGGRQETQYF. The CDR3 DNA sequence: TGTGCCAGCAGCCCCGGACTAGCGGGGGGGCGCCAAGAGACCCAGTACTTC.

This chain connects TRBV30 to TRBJ1-6; no reliable D call. CDR1 and CDR2 from the germline V gene are GTSNPN and SVGIG (reference sequence). The CDR3 consists of 16 residues. V lost 3 bases and J 7 bases, leaving 19 bases between the germline ends. In nucleotides, the CDR3 is TGTGCCTGGAGCGATAACCGCGGGCCGGGAAATTCACCCCTCCACTTT. Protein: CAWSDNRGPGNSPLHF.

The gene calls are TRBV18 and TRBJ2-7; D not resolved. The CDR3 is 13 amino acids. Germline assignment: CDR1 KGHSH and CDR2 LQKENI. V lost 3 bases and J 7 bases, leaving 13 bases between the germline ends. The CDR3 spells CASSPLAAEEQYF. As DNA, the CDR3 is TGTGCCAGCTCACCCCTCGCCGCGGAGGAGCAGTACTTC.

The chain employs TRBV6-1 and TRBJ2-7, with unresolved D. In germline, CDR1 is MNHNS, CDR2 SASEGT. The CDR3 sequence is 11 residues long. Trimming removed 6 bases from V and 5 bases from J, with 8 bases in between. CDR3: CASSNLDEQYF. The CDR3 nucleotides are TGTGCCAGCAGCAACTTGGACGAGCAGTACTTC.

This clone was observed once. The rearrangement links TRBV9 to TRBJ2-7; 10 nucleotides line up with TRBD1. This CDR3 comprises 14 residues. Unmatched junction bases numbered 8, after V lost 2 bases and J lost 9 bases. Germline values: CDR1 SGDLS, CDR2 YYNGEE. The CDR3 sequence is CASSVRDRGTSQYF. CDR3 DNA sequence: TGTGCCAGCAGCGTCCGGGACAGGGGAACATCGCAGTACTTC.

This chain uses TRBV30 with TRBJ1-2; D remains unclear. Looked up from germline, CDR1 is GTSNPN and CDR2 is SVGIG (reference sequence). Trimming removed 0 bases at V and 8 bases at J, with 19 bases between. The CDR3 length is 15 residues. CDR3 sequence reads: CAWSVQPPLVRGYTF. In DNA, the CDR3 is TGTGCCTGGAGTGTACAACCACCTTTGGTGCGGGGCTACACCTTC.

The V gene is TRBV15, the J gene TRBJ1-5; tentatively, D is TRBD1 (6 bases). This CDR3 spans 15 amino acids. Germline V gene sequence: CDR1 LNHNV, CDR2 YYDKDF (reference sequence). V was shortened by 0 bases and J by 3 bases, with 9 bases between the two germline ends. In DNA form, the CDR3 reads TGTGCCACCAGCAGAGATAGGGACAACAATCAGCCCCAGCATTTT. This encodes CATSRDRDNNQPQHF.

The chain links TRBV5-1 to TRBJ2-3; tentatively, D is TRBD1 (5 bases). This CDR3 contains 18 residues. CDR1 and CDR2 (germline): SGHRS, YFSETQ. Trimming removed 4 bases at V and 0 bases at J, with 21 bases between. CDR3 in DNA: TGCGCCAGCAGCCGGCAAGGGGCAGGAGCATCTAGCACAGATACGCAGTATTTT. As protein: CASSRQGAGASSTDTQYF.

In DNA form, the CDR3 reads TGTGCCAGCAGCCCGTACGGGGGGGAGACCCAGTACTTC. Translated, it gives CASSPYGGETQYF. This chain connects TRBV7-3 to TRBJ2-5; 7 nucleotides align to TRBD2. CDR1 and CDR2 from the germline V gene are SGHTA and FQGTGA. V shed 5 bases, J shed 5 bases, and the junction held 5 bases outside the gene matches. The CDR3 length is 13 residues.

The J gene is TRBJ1-2, the V gene TRBV13, with TRBD1 identical over 7 bases. The CDR3 is 15 residues long. The J segment lost 6 bases and the V segment lost 4 bases, leaving 11 bases of the junction unmatched. Germline loops: CDR1 PRHDT, CDR2 FYEKMQ (reference sequence). In DNA form, the CDR3 reads TGTGCCAGCAGCTCCCCGACAGGGCCAGAGGATGGCTACACCTTC. It encodes CASSSPTGPEDGYTF. Variable domain in full (rest from reference TRBV13 and TRBJ1-2): AAGVIQSPRHLIKEKRETATLKCYPIPRHDTVYWYQQGPGQDPQFLISFYEKMQSDKGSIPDRFSAQQFSDYHSELNMSSLELGDSALYFCASSSPTGPEDGYTFGSGTRLTVV.

The chain is built from TRBV7-9 and TRBJ1-5; weak D call: TRBD1 (6 bases). With 5 bases removed from V and 7 bases from J, the gap between germline ends came to 15 bases. The germline V gene has CDR1 SEHNR and CDR2 FQNEAQ (reference sequence). CDR3 size: 14 residues. The CDR3 here is CASSTNRDLQPQHF. The CDR3 bases are TGTGCCAGCAGCACGAACAGGGATCTACAGCCCCAGCATTTT.

This clone was counted between two and nine times. The chain couples TRBV10-1 to TRBJ2-1, with TRBD1 matching over 7 bases. V dropped 8 bases and J dropped 1; count of bases not matched to a gene: 5. CDR3 size: 14 residues. Germline V gene lookup returns CDR1 WNHNN and CDR2 SYGVQD (reference sequence). The CDR3 DNA follows: TGCGCCAGCCTTAGACAGGGATCCTACAATGAGCAGTTCTTC. Translating gives CASLRQGSYNEQFF.

J is TRBJ2-1 and V is TRBV7-8, with D maybe TRBD1 (6 bases). V was clipped by 9 bases and J by 9 bases, with 9 bases between them. Per the germline V gene, CDR1 is SGHVS and CDR2 is FQNEAQ. The CDR3 runs to 10 residues. DNA for the CDR3: TGTGCCAGTAGGGGGAGTGAGCAGTTCTTC. It yields the protein CASRGSEQFF. Full variable domain (outside the CDR3, taken from reference TRBV7-8 and TRBJ2-1): GAGVSQSPRYKVAKRGQDVALRCDPISGHVSLFWYQQALGQGPEFLTYFQNEAQLDKSGLPSDRFFAERPEGSVSTLKIQRTQQEDSAVYLCASRGSEQFFGPGTRLTVL.

The CDR3 nucleotides read TGTGCCAGCAGCCAAGTTGAGGGTAAAATAACCGGGGAGCTGTTTTTT. It yields the protein CASSQVEGKITGELFF. This chain links TRBV4-2 with TRBJ2-2; a weak D match, TRBD2 (5 bases). The CDR3 is 16 amino acids. V was trimmed by 1 base and J by 5 bases, leaving 14 bases between them. Germline CDR1 and CDR2: LGHNA and YNFKEQ.

V usage is TRBV5-1 and J usage is TRBJ1-2, with TRBD1 as a possible D gene (6 bases). The CDR3 consists of 15 residues. Germline V lookup: CDR1 SGHRS, CDR2 YFSETQ. V lost 6 bases, J lost 6 bases, and 21 bases lay in between. CDR3: CASTRGQGAPDGYTF. DNA for the CDR3: TGCGCCAGCACGCGGGGGCAAGGGGCGCCAGATGGCTACACCTTC.

The gene calls are TRBV30 and TRBJ1-2; TRBD1 agrees at 10 bases. The CDR3 runs to 13 residues. The germline V gene has CDR1 GTSNPN and CDR2 SVGIG (reference sequence). The ends lost 6 bases at V and 8 bases at J; junction bases unmatched: 9. Here the CDR3 reads CACFDDRGHGYTF. CDR3 DNA sequence: TGTGCCTGCTTCGATGACAGGGGGCACGGCTACACCTTC.

The J gene is TRBJ2-3, the V gene TRBV27, with 7 bases aligning to TRBD2. Per the germline V gene, CDR1 is MNHEY and CDR2 is SMNVEV (reference sequence). V dropped 2 bases and J dropped 4; count of bases not matched to a gene: 3. This CDR3 contains 14 residues. Written as DNA, the CDR3 is TGTGCCAGCAGTTTAGGACTAGGTGCAGATACGCAGTATTTT. Translation gives CASSLGLGADTQYF.

V is TRBV25-1 and J is TRBJ1-4; D perhaps matches TRBD1 (6 bases). The germline V gene encodes CDR1 MGHDK and CDR2 SYGVNS. The CDR3 totals 14 residues. Trimming pared 3 bases from V and 7 bases from J, leaving 12 bases between. This CDR3 is CASSDATGIEKLFF. In nucleotides, the CDR3 is TGTGCCAGCAGTGATGCGACAGGCATTGAAAAACTGTTTTTT.